The TCR beta chain described here comes from a study of OX40 agonist ivuxolimab in advanced cancers. Trimming removed 7 bases from V and 13 bases from J, with 17 bases in between. CDR3 length: 13 residues. Germline V CDR1 and CDR2: MNHEY, SVGAGI. Assay: immunoSEQ multiplex PCR; the TCRdb copy retains only in-frame clones and omits some. The table lists 65,000 to 85,000 clones, 85% of them singletons. This receptor was taken from an adult with an advanced solid tumor such as melanoma, head and neck, liver or kidney cancer. Sequencing was performed on CD4+ or CD8+ T cells sorted from blood, taken in a trial of the OX40 agonist ivuxolimab. The rearrangement joins TRBV6-5 to TRBJ1-6, with no clear D. The CDR3 coding sequence is TGTGCCAGCATGGTGCAGAGCCTAAACCCCCTCCACTTT. Amino acids: CASMVQSLNPLHF.